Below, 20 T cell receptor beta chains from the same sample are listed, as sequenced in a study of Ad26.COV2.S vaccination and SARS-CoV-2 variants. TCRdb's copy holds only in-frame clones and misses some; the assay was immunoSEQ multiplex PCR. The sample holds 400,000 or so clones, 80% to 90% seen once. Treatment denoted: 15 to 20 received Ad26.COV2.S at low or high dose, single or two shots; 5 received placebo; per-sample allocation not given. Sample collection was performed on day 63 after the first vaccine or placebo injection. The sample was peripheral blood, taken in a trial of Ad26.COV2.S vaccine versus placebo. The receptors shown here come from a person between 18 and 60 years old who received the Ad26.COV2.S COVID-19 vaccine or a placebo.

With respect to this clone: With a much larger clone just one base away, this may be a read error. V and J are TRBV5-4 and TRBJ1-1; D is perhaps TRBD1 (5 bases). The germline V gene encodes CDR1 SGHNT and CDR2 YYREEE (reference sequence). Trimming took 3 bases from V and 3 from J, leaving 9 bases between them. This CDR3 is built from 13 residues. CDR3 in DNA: TGTGCCAGCAGCTCGGGGGGGTACACTGAAGCTTTCTTT. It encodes CASSSGGYTEAFF.

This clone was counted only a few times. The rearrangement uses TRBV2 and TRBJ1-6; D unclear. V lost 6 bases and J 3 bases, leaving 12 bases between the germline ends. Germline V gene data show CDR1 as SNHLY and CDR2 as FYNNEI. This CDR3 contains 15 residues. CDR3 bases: TGTGCCAGCAGGAGCGGAACTTACTATAATTCACCCCTCCACTTT. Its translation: CASRSGTYYNSPLHF.

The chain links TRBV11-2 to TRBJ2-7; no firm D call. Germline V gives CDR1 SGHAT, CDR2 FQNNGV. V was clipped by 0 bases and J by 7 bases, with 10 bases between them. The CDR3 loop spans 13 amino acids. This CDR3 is CASSLDPSREQYF. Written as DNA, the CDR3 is TGTGCCAGCAGCTTAGACCCCTCCCGGGAGCAGTACTTC. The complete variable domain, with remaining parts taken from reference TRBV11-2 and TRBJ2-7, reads EAGVAQSPRYKIIEKRQSVAFWCNPISGHATLYWYQQILGQGPKLLIQFQNNGVVDDSQLPKDRFSAERLKGVDSTLKIQPAKLEDSAVYLCASSLDPSREQYFGPGTRLTVT.

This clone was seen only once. CDR3 amino acids: CASSQGQVGGYTF. CDR3 nucleotides: TGTGCCAGCAGCCAAGGGCAGGTGGGGGGCTACACCTTC. This chain uses TRBV3-1 (or the pseudogene TRBV3-2) with TRBJ1-2; D remains ambiguous. The V gene's germline CDR1 is LGHDT and CDR2 YNNKEL (reference sequence). The CDR3 consists of 13 residues. The germline V and J ends were trimmed by 1 base and 8 bases, with 11 bases remaining between them.

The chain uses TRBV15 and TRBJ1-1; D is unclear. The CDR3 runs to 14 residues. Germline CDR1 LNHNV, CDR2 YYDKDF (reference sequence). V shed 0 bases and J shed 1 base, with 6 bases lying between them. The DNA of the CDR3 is TGTGCCACCAGCAGAGATTGGAGGAACACTGAAGCTTTCTTT. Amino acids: CATSRDWRNTEAFF.

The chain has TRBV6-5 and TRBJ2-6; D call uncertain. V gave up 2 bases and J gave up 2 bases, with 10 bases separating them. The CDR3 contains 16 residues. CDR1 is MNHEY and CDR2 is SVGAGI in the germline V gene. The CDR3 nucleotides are TGTGCCAGCAGTTACCTATTTTATGCTGGGGCCAACGTCCTGACTTTC. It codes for CASSYLFYAGANVLTF.

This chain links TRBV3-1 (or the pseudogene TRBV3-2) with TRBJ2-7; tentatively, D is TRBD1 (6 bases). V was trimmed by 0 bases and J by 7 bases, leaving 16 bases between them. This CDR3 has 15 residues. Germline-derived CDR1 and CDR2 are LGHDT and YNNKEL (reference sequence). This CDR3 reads CASSQEYRATREQYF. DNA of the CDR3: TGTGCCAGCAGCCAAGAATACAGGGCAACCAGGGAGCAGTACTTC.

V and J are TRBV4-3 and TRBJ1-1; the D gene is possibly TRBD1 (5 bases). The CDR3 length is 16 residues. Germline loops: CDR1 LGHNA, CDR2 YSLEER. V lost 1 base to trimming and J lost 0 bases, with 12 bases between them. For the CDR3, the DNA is TGCGCCAGCAGCCAAGCGTCAGGGTGGATGAACACTGAAGCTTTCTTT. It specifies CASSQASGWMNTEAFF.

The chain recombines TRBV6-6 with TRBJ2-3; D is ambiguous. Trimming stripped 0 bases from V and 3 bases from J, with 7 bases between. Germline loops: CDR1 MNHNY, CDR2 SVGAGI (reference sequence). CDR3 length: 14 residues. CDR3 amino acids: CASSYSKDTDTQYF. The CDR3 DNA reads TGTGCCAGCAGTTACTCGAAGGATACAGATACGCAGTATTTT.

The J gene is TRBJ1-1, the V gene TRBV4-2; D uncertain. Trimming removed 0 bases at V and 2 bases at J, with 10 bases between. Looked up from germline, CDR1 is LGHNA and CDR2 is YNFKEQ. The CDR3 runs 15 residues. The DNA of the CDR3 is TGTGCCAGCAGCCAAGATGGGCAGGATAACACTGAAGCTTTCTTT. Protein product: CASSQDGQDNTEAFF.

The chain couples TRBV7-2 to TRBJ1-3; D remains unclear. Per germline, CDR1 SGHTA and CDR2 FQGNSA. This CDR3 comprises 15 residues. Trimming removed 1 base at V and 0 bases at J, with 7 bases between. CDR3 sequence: CASSLVQLSGNTIYF. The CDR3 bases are TGTGCCAGCAGCTTAGTACAGCTCTCTGGAAACACCATATATTTT.

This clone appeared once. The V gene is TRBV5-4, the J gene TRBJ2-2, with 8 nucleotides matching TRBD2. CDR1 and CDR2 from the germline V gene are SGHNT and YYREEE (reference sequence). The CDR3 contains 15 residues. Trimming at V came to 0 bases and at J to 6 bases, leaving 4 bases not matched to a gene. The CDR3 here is CASSLGSGDSGELFF. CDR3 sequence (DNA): TGTGCCAGCAGCTTGGGTAGCGGGGACTCCGGGGAGCTGTTTTTT.

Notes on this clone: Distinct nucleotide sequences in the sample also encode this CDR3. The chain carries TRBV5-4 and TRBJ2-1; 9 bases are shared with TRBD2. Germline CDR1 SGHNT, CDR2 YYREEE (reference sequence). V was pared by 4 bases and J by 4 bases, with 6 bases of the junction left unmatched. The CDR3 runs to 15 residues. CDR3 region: CASSPSGGLYNEQFF. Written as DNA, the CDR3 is TGTGCCAGCAGCCCAAGCGGGGGGTTATACAATGAGCAGTTCTTC.

The DNA for the CDR3 is TGTGCCAGCAGCTCCAGGGGGCGAAAGACCCAGTACTTC. This sequence encodes CASSSRGRKTQYF. The J gene is TRBJ2-5, the V gene TRBV11-1, with TRBD1 matching over 8 bases. Looked up from germline, CDR1 is SGHAT and CDR2 is FQDESV (reference sequence). CDR3 size: 13 residues. The V and J ends lost 4 bases and 6 bases, in that order; junction bases with no gene match: 4.

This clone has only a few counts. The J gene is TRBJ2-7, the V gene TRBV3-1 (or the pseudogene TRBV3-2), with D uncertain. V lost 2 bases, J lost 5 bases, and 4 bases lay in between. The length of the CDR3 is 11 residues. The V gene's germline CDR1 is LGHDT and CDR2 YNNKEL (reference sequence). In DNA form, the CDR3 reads TGTGCCAGCAGCCAAACTGACGAGCAGTACTTC. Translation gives CASSQTDEQYF.

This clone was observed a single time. CDR3 DNA sequence: TGTGCCAGTAGTATGGGCCTCAGGGGAGGATTAGAGACCCAGTACTTC. This gives the protein CASSMGLRGGLETQYF. The rearrangement links TRBV19 to TRBJ2-5; either TRBD1 or TRBD2 may supply D (6 bases each). CDR3 length: 16 amino acids. Between the trimmed V and J ends, which lost 3 bases and 4 bases, there was a span of 18 bases. Looked up from germline, CDR1 is LNHDA and CDR2 is SQIVND (reference sequence).

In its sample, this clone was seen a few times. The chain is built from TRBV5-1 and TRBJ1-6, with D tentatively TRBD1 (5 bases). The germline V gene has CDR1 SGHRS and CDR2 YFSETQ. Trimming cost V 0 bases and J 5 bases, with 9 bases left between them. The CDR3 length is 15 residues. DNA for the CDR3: TGCGCCAGCAGCTTGGAGGGGACCCATAATTCACCCCTCCACTTT. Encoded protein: CASSLEGTHNSPLHF.

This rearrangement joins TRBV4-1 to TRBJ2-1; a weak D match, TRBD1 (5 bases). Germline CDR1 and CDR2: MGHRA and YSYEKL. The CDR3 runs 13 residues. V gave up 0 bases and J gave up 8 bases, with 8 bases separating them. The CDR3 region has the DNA TGCGCCAGCAGCCAAGATACAGGAGATGAGCAGTTCTTC. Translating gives CASSQDTGDEQFF.

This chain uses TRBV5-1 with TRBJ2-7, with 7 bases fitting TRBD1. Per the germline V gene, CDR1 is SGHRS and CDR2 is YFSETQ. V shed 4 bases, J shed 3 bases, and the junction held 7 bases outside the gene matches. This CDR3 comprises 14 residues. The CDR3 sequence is CASSQIQGSYEQYF. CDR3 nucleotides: TGCGCCAGCAGCCAGATACAGGGGAGCTACGAGCAGTACTTC. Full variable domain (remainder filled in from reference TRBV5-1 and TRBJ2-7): KAGVTQTPRYLIKTRGQQVTLSCSPISGHRSVSWYQQTPGQGLQFLFEYFSETQRNKGNFPGRFSGRQFSNSRSEMNVSTLELGDSALYLCASSQIQGSYEQYFGPGTRLTVT.

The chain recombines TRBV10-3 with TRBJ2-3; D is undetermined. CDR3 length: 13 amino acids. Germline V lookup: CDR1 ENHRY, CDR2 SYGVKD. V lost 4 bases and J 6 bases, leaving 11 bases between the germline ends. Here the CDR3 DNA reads TGTGCCATCAGTGCCCCCAGGAATGATACGCAGTATTTT. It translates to CAISAPRNDTQYF.